The next 10 T cell receptor beta chains were all read from a single sample in a study of beta chain features in type 1 diabetes. All of the isolated RNA was reverse transcribed, so expressed TCRB transcripts were sequenced. This table comes from immunoSEQ multiplex PCR, and its TCRdb copy is limited to in-frame clones, with some not included. The sample records under 150,000 clones, 15% to 20% being singletons. Study findings and constraints: Across all four CD4+ subsets, people with type 1 diabetes showed modestly shorter TCRB CDR3s.

These receptors have no identified antigens. Material for sequencing was central memory CD4+ T cells from blood. These receptor sequences come from a man aged 18-30 years with type 1 diabetes.

At least ten counts were recorded for this clone. The CDR3, as DNA: TGTGCCAGCATGACGGACCGAGGGCCCTACGAGCAGTACTTC. The encoded protein is CASMTDRGPYEQYF. The V call is TRBV2, the J call TRBJ2-7, with a tentative D call TRBD2 (5 bases). Germline V gene lookup returns CDR1 SNHLY and CDR2 FYNNEI. Between the trimmed V and J ends, which lost 7 bases and 2 bases, there was a span of 15 bases. This CDR3 spans 14 amino acids.

This clone was seen a few times. CDR3 DNA sequence: TGTGCCATCAGGAATTTCCGGGACAGTAGCAATGAGCAGTTCTTC. Translation: CAIRNFRDSSNEQFF. V and J are TRBV10-3 and TRBJ2-1; 7 nucleotides align to TRBD1. The germline gives CDR1 ENHRY, CDR2 SYGVKD. This CDR3 spans 15 amino acids. V lost 6 bases and J lost 6; bases outside the gene matches: 11.

This sequence joins TRBV30 and TRBJ1-2; maybe TRBD1 (5 bases). The length of the CDR3 is 13 residues. Germline V gene data show CDR1 as GTSNPN and CDR2 as SVGIG (reference sequence). Trimming stripped 2 bases from V and 4 bases from J, with 11 bases between. The CDR3 coding sequence is TGTGCCTGGAGTCAAACAGGTTTCTATGGCTACACCTTC. Its translation: CAWSQTGFYGYTF.

This clone has just a few counts. The J gene is TRBJ2-7, the V gene TRBV7-2, with 11 bases that match TRBD2. V shed 5 bases and J 3 bases; nucleotides not matched to a gene: 6. From germline, CDR1 is SGHTA and CDR2 FQGNSA. The length of the CDR3 is 15 residues. Written as DNA, the CDR3 is TGTGCCAGCAGCGGACTGGGACTAGCGGTCTACGAGCAGTACTTC. As protein: CASSGLGLAVYEQYF. The whole variable domain, filled in from reference TRBV7-2 and TRBJ2-7, reads GAGVSQSPSNKVTEKGKDVELRCDPISGHTALYWYRQSLGQGLEFLIYFQGNSAPDKSGLPSDRFSAERTGGSVSTLTIQRTQQEDSAVYLCASSGLGLAVYEQYFGPGTRLTVT.

In this sample, this clone turned up a few times. In nucleotides, the CDR3 is TGTGCCAGCAGCCAACTAATACTTTCTAGCACAGATACGCAGTATTTT. Protein sequence: CASSQLILSSTDTQYF. This sequence joins TRBV14 and TRBJ2-3; D not resolved. The CDR3 contains 16 residues. Trimming shortened V by 2 bases and J by 0 bases, and 12 bases separated the two germline ends. Germline V gives CDR1 SGHDN, CDR2 FVKESK.

V usage is TRBV2 and J usage is TRBJ2-5; tentatively, D is TRBD1 (6 bases). CDR3 length: 13 residues. The V gene lost 5 bases and the J gene lost 5 bases, with 12 bases spanning the gap. CDR1 and CDR2 from the germline V gene are SNHLY and FYNNEI. CDR3 bases: TGTGCCAGCAGTTTCTCTCAGGGGGAGACCCAGTACTTC. Its protein product is CASSFSQGETQYF.

This clone was found once. The chain has TRBV30 and TRBJ2-7; D unresolved. This CDR3 spans 13 amino acids. CDR1 GTSNPN and CDR2 SVGIG come from the germline V gene (reference sequence). With 3 bases removed from V and 2 bases from J, the gap between germline ends came to 11 bases. Here the CDR3 reads CAWSVQNPYEQYF. The CDR3 DNA sequence: TGTGCCTGGAGCGTCCAGAATCCCTACGAGCAGTACTTC.

This clone was picked up a small number of times. Given a far larger clone just one base away, this is likely a sequencing read error. The sample holds other DNA sequences that translate to the same CDR3. The chain carries TRBV2 and TRBJ2-1, with 10 bases identical to TRBD2. Germline CDR1 is SNHLY and CDR2 is FYNNEI. The CDR3 runs to 16 residues. The ends lost 1 base at V and 6 bases at J; junction bases unmatched: 6. The DNA for the CDR3 is TGTGCCAGCAGTGAAGGGCTTAGCGGGAGGACCAATGAGCAGTTCTTC. It translates to CASSEGLSGRTNEQFF.

This clone was counted a few times. The chain couples TRBV10-3 to TRBJ1-5, with a tentative D call TRBD1 (6 bases). This CDR3 has 16 amino acids. Trimming pared 0 bases from V and 1 base from J, leaving 10 bases between. Germline CDR1 and CDR2: ENHRY and SYGVKD. The DNA of the CDR3 is TGTGCCATCAGTGAGTCCGGACAGCAAAGCAATCAGCCCCAGCATTTT. This sequence encodes CAISESGQQSNQPQHF.

The gene calls are TRBV9 and TRBJ2-3; D gene ambiguous. The CDR3 contains 14 residues. Germline V CDR1 and CDR2: SGDLS, YYNGEE. The germline V and J ends were trimmed by 6 bases and 6 bases, with 17 bases remaining between them. The chain's CDR3 is CASTAGMRLDTQYF. The CDR3 coding sequence is TGTGCCAGCACGGCTGGGATGAGGCTGGATACGCAGTATTTT.